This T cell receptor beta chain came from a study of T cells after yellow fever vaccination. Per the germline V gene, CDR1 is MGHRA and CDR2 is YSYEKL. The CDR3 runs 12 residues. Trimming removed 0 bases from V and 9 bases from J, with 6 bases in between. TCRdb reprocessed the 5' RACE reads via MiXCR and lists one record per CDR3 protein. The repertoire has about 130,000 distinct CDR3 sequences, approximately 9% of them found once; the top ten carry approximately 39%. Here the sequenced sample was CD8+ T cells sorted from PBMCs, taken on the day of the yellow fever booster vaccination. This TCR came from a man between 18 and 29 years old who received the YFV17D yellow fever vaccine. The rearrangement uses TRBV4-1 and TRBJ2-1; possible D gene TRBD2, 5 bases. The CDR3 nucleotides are TGCGCCAGCAGCCAAGAGGAGGCTGAGCAGTTCTTC. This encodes CASSQEEAEQFF.